These T cell receptor beta chains were read from a single sample in a study of blood T cell repertoires in COVID-19. The assay was immunoSEQ multiplex PCR, and TCRdb's table has in-frame clones only and misses some. The sample holds more than 250,000 clones, around 88% seen once. The specimen sequenced was peripheral blood. Receptors originate from a woman in her twenties or thirties with COVID-19, enrolled during active disease. Each CDR3 is given with its conserved first and last residue. The order of the fields is D gene, V gene, J gene, clone size, CDR3 protein, CDR3 DNA. D genes are given only for firm matches. Clone size is shown for a subset of rows, as once, few, many or a class of expanded clone.

>TRBD1|TRBV3-1/TRBV3-2|TRBJ1-6|-
CASSQGQVSSPLHF
TGTGCCAGCAGCCAGGGACAGGTTAGTTCACCCCTCCACTTT
>-|TRBV21-1|TRBJ2-3|-
CASSSRLAGPSTDTQYF
TGTGCCAGCAGCAGTAGACTAGCGGGGCCTAGCACAGATACGCAGTATTTT
>TRBD1|TRBV19|TRBJ1-2|-
CASSGGTGGPRGYGYTF
TGTGCCAGTAGCGGGGGGACAGGGGGCCCTAGGGGCTATGGCTACACCTTC
>-|TRBV9|TRBJ2-3|few
CASSVSGVTDTQYF
TGTGCCAGCAGCGTCTCCGGGGTCACAGATACGCAGTATTTT
>-|TRBV6-4|TRBJ2-3|once
CASSVQRGTDTQYF
TGTGCCAGCAGTGTCCAGCGGGGCACAGATACGCAGTATTTT
>-|TRBV18|TRBJ2-3|-
CASSPAGIFLGWKTADTQYF
TGTGCCAGCTCACCGGCGGGGATATTTTTGGGATGGAAGACGGCAGATACGCAGTATTTT
>-|TRBV7-9|TRBJ1-6|-
CASSLDRDDSPLHF
TGTGCCAGCAGCTTAGACAGGGATGACTCACCCCTCCACTTT
>-|TRBV10-3|TRBJ2-3|-
CAISESTPWDTQYF
TGTGCCATCAGTGAGTCGACTCCGTGGGATACGCAGTATTTT
>-|TRBV18|TRBJ2-7|-
CASSRDRNSYEQYF
TGTGCCAGCTCGCGGGACAGAAACTCCTACGAGCAGTACTTC
>-|TRBV19|TRBJ1-1|-
CASSIDPASTEAFF
TGTGCCAGTAGTATAGATCCAGCTAGCACTGAAGCTTTCTTT
>-|TRBV30|TRBJ2-2|-
CAWAFFKEGNTGELFF
TGTGCCTGGGCCTTCTTTAAGGAGGGAAACACCGGGGAGCTGTTTTTT
>-|TRBV4-1|TRBJ2-1|once
CASSQGGEVLGEQFF
TGCGCCAGCAGCCAGGGCGGGGAGGTATTGGGGGAGCAGTTCTTC
>-|TRBV7-3|TRBJ1-6|-
CASSFDRVSPLHF
TGTGCCAGCAGCTTCGATCGGGTCTCACCCCTCCACTTT
>-|TRBV19|TRBJ1-5|-
CASSITGSGQPQHF
TGTGCCAGTAGTATTACAGGGTCTGGACAGCCCCAGCATTTT
>-|TRBV5-5|TRBJ2-5|-
CASSSGQLSSTQYF
TGTGCCAGCAGCTCGGGACAATTAAGCTCGACCCAGTACTTC
>-|TRBV5-4|TRBJ2-2|-
CASSPSMSLNTGELFF
TGTGCCAGCAGCCCTTCGATGAGCCTGAACACCGGGGAGCTGTTTTTT
>TRBD1|TRBV4-1|TRBJ2-3|-
CASSQVGQGAFLADTQYF
TGCGCCAGCAGCCAAGTCGGGCAGGGGGCGTTTCTGGCAGATACGCAGTATTTT
>TRBD1|TRBV9|TRBJ1-2|-
CASSVQQGYGYTF
TGTGCCAGCAGCGTACAACAGGGGTATGGCTACACCTTC
>-|TRBV2|TRBJ1-2|-
CASSETTGYTF
TGTGCCAGCAGTGAGACAACGGGCTACACCTTC
>-|TRBV5-1|TRBJ1-3|-
CASSPAGDTIYF
TGCGCCAGCAGCCCGGCGGGGGACACCATATATTTT
>TRBD1|TRBV18|TRBJ1-6|once
CASSQDRKNSPLHF
TGTGCCAGCTCACAGGACAGGAAAAATTCACCCCTCCACTTT
>TRBD2|TRBV7-2|TRBJ2-3|-
CASSFLAGGDTQYF
TGTGCCAGCAGCTTTCTTGCGGGGGGGGATACGCAGTATTTT
>-|TRBV5-1|TRBJ2-3|-
CASSPTGAGADTQYF
TGCGCCAGCAGCCCGACAGGGGCGGGGGCAGATACGCAGTATTTT
>-|TRBV6-5|TRBJ2-7|-
CASRGHYEQYF
TGTGCCAGCAGGGGCCACTACGAGCAGTACTTC
>-|TRBV7-2|TRBJ1-1|few
CASSLSGNTEAFF
TGTGCCAGCAGCTTATCCGGGAACACTGAAGCTTTCTTT
>-|TRBV6-5|TRBJ1-2|-
CASSFGTAVDYGYTF
TGTGCCAGCAGTTTTGGTACAGCAGTCGACTATGGCTACACCTTC
>TRBD2|TRBV7-8|TRBJ2-5|-
CASSTSREGKTQYF
TGTGCCAGCAGCACATCCAGGGAGGGGAAGACCCAGTACTTC
>-|TRBV6-5|TRBJ1-4|-
CASSYSSGQRLFF
TGTGCCAGCAGTTACTCGTCAGGGCAGAGACTGTTTTTT
>-|TRBV9|TRBJ1-2|once
CASSVSPRGIYGYTF
TGTGCCAGCAGCGTCTCTCCCAGGGGAATCTATGGCTACACCTTC
>TRBD2|TRBV3-1/TRBV3-2|TRBJ2-3|-
CASSQGTSGGQGTQYF
TGTGCCAGCAGCCAAGGGACTAGCGGGGGGCAGGGTACGCAGTATTTT
>-|TRBV20-1|TRBJ1-6|once
CSAIAGALHF
TGCAGTGCTATTGCAGGTGCCCTCCACTTT
>TRBD2|TRBV3-1/TRBV3-2|TRBJ2-7|many
CASSQDPSGGSYEQYF
TGTGCCAGCAGCCAAGATCCTAGCGGGGGCTCCTACGAGCAGTACTTC
>TRBD1|TRBV5-8|TRBJ1-6|-
CASSSGQGFSPLHF
TGTGCCAGCAGCTCCGGACAGGGTTTCTCACCCCTCCACTTT
>-|TRBV15|TRBJ1-2|-
CATSRGGASNYGYTF
TGTGCCACCAGCAGAGGTGGGGCCAGTAACTATGGCTACACCTTC
>-|TRBV4-1|TRBJ2-4|-
CASSSQGSLAKNIQYF
TGCGCCAGCAGCTCACAGGGATCCCTAGCCAAAAACATTCAGTACTTC
>TRBD1|TRBV5-1|TRBJ2-3|once
CASSYSGTGGDTQYF
TGCGCCAGCAGCTATTCCGGGACAGGGGGCGATACGCAGTATTTT
>-|TRBV9|TRBJ1-6|-
CASSSRGDSSPLHF
TGTGCCAGCAGCTCCCGCGGTGACTCTTCACCCCTCCACTTT
>-|TRBV2|TRBJ2-2|-
CASTTAAGELFF
TGTGCCAGCACGACTGCGGCCGGGGAGCTGTTTTTT
>TRBD2|TRBV4-2|TRBJ2-5|-
CAASGGALQETQYF
TGTGCCGCTAGCGGGGGGGCCCTCCAAGAGACCCAGTACTTC
>-|TRBV12-5|TRBJ1-5|-
CASGLLQGGNQPQHF
TGTGCTAGTGGTTTGTTACAGGGCGGAAATCAGCCCCAGCATTTT
>TRBD1|TRBV5-6|TRBJ2-7|-
CASSLRDSTYEQYF
TGTGCCAGCAGCTTGAGGGACAGCACCTACGAGCAGTACTTC
>-|TRBV6-5|TRBJ1-2|-
CASSTGGRAYGYTF
TGTGCCAGCAGTACGGGGGGGCGCGCCTATGGCTACACCTTC
>-|TRBV5-1|TRBJ2-2|-
CASSFLSTGELFF
TGCGCCAGCAGCTTCCTGTCCACCGGGGAGCTGTTTTTT
>TRBD2|TRBV11-2|TRBJ2-2|-
CASTPGGPTGELFF
TGTGCCAGCACCCCGGGGGGGCCGACCGGGGAGCTGTTTTTT
>-|TRBV5-1|TRBJ2-7|-
CASSPGLDREQYF
TGCGCCAGCAGCCCCGGACTAGACAGGGAGCAGTACTTC
>TRBD1|TRBV5-8|TRBJ2-1|-
CASSLGTGINEQFF
TGTGCCAGCAGCTTGGGGACAGGGATCAATGAGCAGTTCTTC
>TRBD2|TRBV7-2|TRBJ2-1|-
CASSLVASGGSYNEQFF
TGTGCCAGCAGCTTAGTGGCTAGCGGGGGGTCCTACAATGAGCAGTTCTTC
>-|TRBV24-1|TRBJ1-5|-
CAIARDSNQPQHF
TGTGCCATCGCCAGGGATAGCAATCAGCCCCAGCATTTT
>TRBD1|TRBV28|TRBJ1-3|-
CASSLPDRGYSGNTIYF
TGTGCCAGCAGTCTCCCCGACAGGGGATACTCTGGAAACACCATATATTTT
>-|TRBV7-8|TRBJ2-5|once
CASSYQMSRVQETQYF
TGTGCCAGCAGTTATCAGATGAGTCGGGTACAAGAGACCCAGTACTTC
>-|TRBV19|TRBJ1-1|-
CASNDRDTEAFF
TGTGCCAGTAACGACCGGGACACTGAAGCTTTCTTT
>TRBD2|TRBV4-1|TRBJ2-2|-
CASSPLERGTGELFF
TGCGCCAGCAGCCCTCTGGAGCGGGGTACCGGGGAGCTGTTTTTT